The next 17 T cell receptor beta chains were all read from a single sample in a study of T cell responses to AZD1222 COVID-19 vaccine. TCRdb keeps only in-frame clones here, not all; method: immunoSEQ multiplex PCR. In the table there are 110,000 to 150,000 clones, approximately 92% of which are singletons. This material consisted of peripheral blood, taken on day 0 of AZD1222 vaccination. These receptors all stem from an adult in good health.

The chain uses TRBV7-8 and TRBJ2-5; 12 bases are shared with TRBD1. Germline CDR1 SGHVS, CDR2 FQNEAQ. The J segment lost 7 bases and the V segment lost 5 bases, leaving 11 bases of the junction unmatched. There are 16 residues in the CDR3. The CDR3 spells CASSITGTGGAGTQYF. Here the CDR3 DNA reads TGTGCCAGCAGCATCACCGGGACAGGGGGCGCTGGGACCCAGTACTTC. The full variable domain, with the rest looked up from reference TRBV7-8 and TRBJ2-5, is GAGVSQSPRYKVAKRGQDVALRCDPISGHVSLFWYQQALGQGPEFLTYFQNEAQLDKSGLPSDRFFAERPEGSVSTLKIQRTQQEDSAVYLCASSITGTGGAGTQYFGPGTRLLVL.

This chain uses TRBV30 with TRBJ1-6; no definite D call. With 5 bases removed from V and 10 bases from J, the gap between germline ends came to 9 bases. The CDR3 extends over 11 amino acids. Germline loops: CDR1 GTSNPN, CDR2 SVGIG (reference sequence). The chain's CDR3 is CAWQVVSPLHF. In nucleotides, the CDR3 is TGTGCCTGGCAGGTGGTCTCACCCCTCCACTTT.

J is TRBJ1-5 and V is TRBV6-2 or TRBV6-3; no clear D gene. Per germline, CDR1 MNHEY and CDR2 SVGEGT. The V end was cut by 4 bases, the J end by 3 bases, with 16 bases between. There are 16 residues in the CDR3. DNA for the CDR3: TGTGCCAGCAGTTCCAACCTTCTTGGTCCCAATCAGCCCCAGCATTTT. Translation: CASSSNLLGPNQPQHF.

CDR3 DNA: TGTGCCAGCAGTTTCGGAGGCCCCGATACGCAGTATTTT. Translating it yields CASSFGGPDTQYF. The rearrangement joins TRBV12-3 or TRBV12-4 to TRBJ2-3; D is possibly TRBD2 (5 bases). Deletions cut 3 bases from V and 6 bases from J, with 10 bases between. This CDR3 is 13 amino acids long.

The gene calls are TRBV9 and TRBJ2-1; D is possibly TRBD2 (6 bases). Germline CDR1 SGDLS, CDR2 YYNGEE. The CDR3 is 12 amino acids. With 7 bases removed from V and 9 bases from J, the gap between germline ends came to 14 bases. CDR3 amino acids: CASRRDQGEQFF. The CDR3 region has the DNA TGTGCCAGCCGGCGGGACCAGGGTGAGCAGTTCTTC. The whole variable domain, filled in from reference TRBV9 and TRBJ2-1, reads DSGVTQTPKHLITATGQRVTLRCSPRSGDLSVYWYQQSLDQGLQFLIQYYNGEERAKGNILERFSAQQFPDLHSELNLSSLELGDSALYFCASRRDQGEQFFGPGTRLTVL.

The chain employs TRBV24-1 and TRBJ2-7; D is perhaps TRBD1 (8 bases). CDR1 and CDR2 (germline): KGHDR, SFDVKD. The CDR3 covers 15 residues. Trimming took off 7 bases at V and 5 bases at J, with 20 bases between the two ends. The CDR3 DNA follows: TGTGCCACCAGCCGGGGGGCGACAGGGGCGGACGAGCAGTACTTC. Amino acid sequence: CATSRGATGADEQYF.

The rearrangement uses TRBV2 and TRBJ1-1, with 8 positions matching TRBD1. V lost 4 bases to trimming and J lost 0 bases; unmatched junction nucleotides: 4. Germline loops: CDR1 SNHLY, CDR2 FYNNEI. There are 15 residues in the CDR3. The CDR3 coding sequence is TGTGCCAGCAGTGCTCAACAGGGGGTGAACACTGAAGCTTTCTTT. It specifies CASSAQQGVNTEAFF. Supplemented by reference TRBV2 and TRBJ1-1, the full variable domain reads EPEVTQTPSHQVTQMGQEVILRCVPISNHLYFYWYRQILGQKVEFLVSFYNNEISEKSEIFDDQFSVERPDGSNFTLKIRSTKLEDSAMYFCASSAQQGVNTEAFFGQGTRLTVV.

The chain links TRBV30 to TRBJ2-6; the D gene is possibly TRBD1 (6 bases). Germline V gene data show CDR1 as GTSNPN and CDR2 as SVGIG (reference sequence). The CDR3 runs to 17 residues. The ends were cut back, 4 bases at V and 0 bases at J, with 16 bases in the middle. DNA of the CDR3: TGTGCCTGGAACCCCACAGGGTTGCGCTCTGGGGCCAACGTCCTGACTTTC. Translated: CAWNPTGLRSGANVLTF.

V usage is TRBV5-1 and J usage is TRBJ2-7; D is ambiguous. Per the germline V gene, CDR1 is SGHRS and CDR2 is YFSETQ. The V end lost 1 base, the J end lost 1 base, and 9 bases lay between the germline ends. The CDR3 runs 14 residues. For the CDR3, the DNA is TGCGCCAGCAGCTTGTTGGGCGGATCCTACGAGCAGTACTTC. This translates into CASSLLGGSYEQYF.

The genes are TRBV11-3 and TRBJ2-2; D unresolved. This CDR3 has 13 residues. Germline V gene lookup returns CDR1 SGHNT and CDR2 YENEEA. V lost 1 base and J 7 bases, leaving 7 bases between the germline ends. The CDR3: CASSLVLGGELFF. DNA of the CDR3: TGTGCCAGCAGCTTAGTTCTCGGCGGGGAGCTGTTTTTT.

The chain combines TRBV6-5 with TRBJ2-7, with D unresolved. Germline V gene lookup returns CDR1 MNHEY and CDR2 SVGAGI. There are 15 residues in the CDR3. Trimming took 2 bases from V and 0 from J, leaving 11 bases between them. The CDR3 DNA reads TGTGCCAGCAGTTACGGGGTTCAAAGCTCCTACGAGCAGTACTTC. This encodes CASSYGVQSSYEQYF.

The chain employs TRBV14 and TRBJ1-4, with D maybe TRBD1 (5 bases). CDR3 length: 16 residues. Germline loops: CDR1 SGHDN, CDR2 FVKESK. The V end lost 4 bases, the J end lost 7 bases, and 19 bases lay between the germline ends. The CDR3 here is CASSRNIRRDGEKLFF. CDR3 in DNA: TGTGCCAGCAGCCGGAACATACGCCGGGACGGTGAAAAACTGTTTTTT.

V gene TRBV18 combines with J gene TRBJ1-2; a possible D gene is TRBD1 (6 bases). V was shortened by 4 bases and J by 4 bases, with 19 bases between the two germline ends. Germline CDR1 reads KGHSH; CDR2 reads LQKENI. The CDR3 extends over 16 amino acids. The CDR3 region is CASSHARMRRGYGYTF. CDR3 nucleotides: TGTGCCAGCTCACACGCAAGAATGCGCAGGGGCTATGGCTACACCTTC. The variable domain in full, completed from reference TRBV18 and TRBJ1-2, reads NAGVMQNPRHLVRRRGQEARLRCSPMKGHSHVYWYRQLPEEGLKFMVYLQKENIIDESGMPKERFSAEFPKEGPSILRIQQVVRGDSAAYFCASSHARMRRGYGYTFGSGTRLTVV.

J is TRBJ1-2 and V is TRBV30, with TRBD1 as a possible D gene (6 bases). This CDR3 spans 14 amino acids. The germline CDR1 and CDR2 sequences are GTSNPN and SVGIG (reference sequence). Trimming stripped 3 bases from V and 5 bases from J, with 16 bases between. The CDR3 loop is CAWSADSRNYGYTF. The CDR3 coding sequence is TGTGCCTGGAGCGCGGACAGTCGAAATTATGGCTACACCTTC.

The chain is built from TRBV6-5 and TRBJ2-1; D uncertain. The ends were cut back, 7 bases at V and 5 bases at J, with 18 bases in the middle. The CDR3 spans 15 residues. CDR1 MNHEY and CDR2 SVGAGI come from the germline V gene. For the CDR3, the DNA is TGTGCCAGCACCCGAGGCGGTGGAAACCACAATGAGCAGTTCTTC. Amino acids: CASTRGGGNHNEQFF.

This clone was seen a single time. The chain is built from TRBV30 and TRBJ1-6, with TRBD1 identical over 7 bases. This CDR3 contains 18 residues. Germline loops: CDR1 GTSNPN, CDR2 SVGIG (reference sequence). The V gene end was trimmed by 7 bases and the J gene end by 2 bases; junction bases not matched to a gene: 17. For the CDR3, the DNA is TGTGCCTTCCGCCGCGGTAAGACAGGGACGACCTATAATTCACCCCTCCACTTT. Translation: CAFRRGKTGTTYNSPLHF.

This clone was observed once. This CDR3 is CASSRTSTSYEQYF. The CDR3, as DNA: TGCGCCAGCAGCCGGACTAGCACCTCCTACGAGCAGTACTTC. The chain joins TRBV5-1 to TRBJ2-7, with TRBD2 matching over 8 bases. Germline CDR1 is SGHRS and CDR2 is YFSETQ. CDR3 length: 14 residues. J was trimmed by 0 bases and V by 4 bases; bases with no gene match: 3. Variable domain in full (rest from reference TRBV5-1 and TRBJ2-7): KAGVTQTPRYLIKTRGQQVTLSCSPISGHRSVSWYQQTPGQGLQFLFEYFSETQRNKGNFPGRFSGRQFSNSRSEMNVSTLELGDSALYLCASSRTSTSYEQYFGPGTRLTVT.